These 28 T cell receptor beta chains share one sample of origin, sequenced in a study of cytomegalovirus exposure and HLA in healthy donors. The PCR employed 60 Vbeta primers together with 13 Jbeta primers. Only in-frame clones appear in the TCRdb table, and some are missing; sequencing was by immunoSEQ multiplex PCR. The repertoire holds tens of thousands of clones, with about three quarters as singletons. The sample taken for sequencing was PBMCs. These receptor sequences come from a woman in her twenties or thirties in good health and CMV-seropositive.

The table lists this clone with a count of one. The rearrangement joins TRBV30 to TRBJ2-5; TRBD1 matches at 9 bases. The DNA end favors TRBJ2-7, so the J call may be wrong. The CDR3 sequence is 14 residues long. Germline-derived CDR1 and CDR2 are GTSNPN and SVGIG (reference sequence). This CDR3 is CAWSVGTGSYEQYF. The CDR3 bases are TGTGCCTGGAGTGTTGGGACAGGGTCCTACGAGCAGTACTTC.

The chain joins TRBV6-6 to TRBJ1-5; D call uncertain. Germline V lookup: CDR1 MNHNY, CDR2 SVGAGI (reference sequence). This CDR3 comprises 15 residues. Trimming took off 2 bases at V and 5 bases at J, with 13 bases between the two ends. The CDR3 sequence: CASSYPPLRDQPQHF. CDR3 sequence (DNA): TGTGCCAGCAGTTACCCTCCGCTTCGAGATCAGCCCCAGCATTTT.

This clone was detected a few times. The chain is built from TRBV15 and TRBJ2-3, with D unclear. V dropped 0 bases and J dropped 4 bases, with 8 bases sitting between them. Per germline, CDR1 LNHNV and CDR2 YYDKDF (reference sequence). The CDR3 is 14 residues long. The CDR3 nucleotides are TGTGCCACCAGCAGAGATATAGTTGCAGATACGCAGTATTTT. It encodes CATSRDIVADTQYF.

The chain has TRBV11-2 and TRBJ2-1; 10 bases are shared with TRBD2. Germline lookup yields CDR1 SGHAT and CDR2 FQNNGV. Losses at the gene ends were 5 bases for V and 2 bases for J; bases not matched to a gene: 9. This CDR3 has 17 amino acids. The CDR3 protein is CASSPVGAGGAYNEQFF. The CDR3 DNA follows: TGTGCCAGCAGCCCCGTTGGAGCGGGAGGGGCCTACAATGAGCAGTTCTTC. Looking up the rest from reference TRBV11-2 and TRBJ2-1 gives the full variable domain: EAGVAQSPRYKIIEKRQSVAFWCNPISGHATLYWYQQILGQGPKLLIQFQNNGVVDDSQLPKDRFSAERLKGVDSTLKIQPAKLEDSAVYLCASSPVGAGGAYNEQFFGPGTRLTVL.

The gene calls are TRBV4-1 and TRBJ2-3; 12 bases align to TRBD2. Per the germline V gene, CDR1 is MGHRA and CDR2 is YSYEKL. J gave up 0 bases and V 0 bases, and 10 bases lay outside the gene matches. There are 20 residues in the CDR3. DNA for the CDR3: TGCGCCAGCAGCCAAGACCGTCGACTAGCGGGAGTGGGTAGCACAGATACGCAGTATTTT. This encodes CASSQDRRLAGVGSTDTQYF.

The sample holds one count of this clone. This sequence joins TRBV11-2 and TRBJ1-2; no firm D call. Trimming shortened V by 3 bases and J by 2 bases, and 13 bases separated the two germline ends. The CDR3 totals 15 residues. The germline V gene has CDR1 SGHAT and CDR2 FQNNGV. The CDR3: CASSFPGGANYGYTF. The CDR3 DNA is TGTGCCAGCAGCTTTCCAGGTGGCGCGAACTATGGCTACACCTTC.

V gene TRBV29-1 combines with J gene TRBJ1-5, with D perhaps TRBD1 (5 bases). There are 13 residues in the CDR3. Germline CDR1 reads SQVTM; CDR2 reads ANQGSEA. Trimming took off 2 bases at V and 7 bases at J, with 12 bases between the two ends. CDR3 protein: CSVELGPGQPQHF. The CDR3 nucleotides are TGCAGCGTTGAATTGGGCCCAGGGCAGCCCCAGCATTTT.

The chain uses TRBV6-1 and TRBJ2-7; D is uncertain. The germline gives CDR1 MNHNS, CDR2 SASEGT. With 5 bases removed from V and 6 bases from J, the gap between germline ends came to 17 bases. This CDR3 has 14 amino acids. The CDR3 protein is CASSSNSPSGEQYF. The CDR3 DNA follows: TGTGCCAGCAGTTCCAATTCTCCCTCGGGCGAGCAGTACTTC.

This chain links TRBV6-5 with TRBJ2-5; 8 bases are a match to TRBD2. V dropped 7 bases and J dropped 5; count of bases not matched to a gene: 6. Germline CDR1 reads MNHEY; CDR2 reads SVGAGI. The CDR3 loop spans 13 amino acids. CDR3 sequence reads: CASKRERWETQYF. The DNA for the CDR3 is TGTGCCAGCAAGCGGGAGCGTTGGGAGACCCAGTACTTC.

The chain joins TRBV9 to TRBJ1-6; D may be TRBD1 (5 bases). Trimming removed 3 bases from V and 7 bases from J, with 14 bases in between. The CDR3 runs to 15 residues. Germline assignment: CDR1 SGDLS and CDR2 YYNGEE. CDR3 in DNA: TGTGCCAGCAGCGCGGGGGGAAGAGGGAATTCACCCCTCCACTTT. Its protein is CASSAGGRGNSPLHF.

The rearrangement uses TRBV9 and TRBJ2-1, with D perhaps TRBD2 (5 bases). The germline CDR1 and CDR2 sequences are SGDLS and YYNGEE. The CDR3 length is 13 residues. Deletions cut 3 bases from V and 5 bases from J, with 9 bases between. Written as DNA, the CDR3 is TGTGCCAGCAGCGGCACTAGGGACAATGAGCAGTTCTTC. Its protein product is CASSGTRDNEQFF. Full variable domain (outside the CDR3, taken from reference TRBV9 and TRBJ2-1): DSGVTQTPKHLITATGQRVTLRCSPRSGDLSVYWYQQSLDQGLQFLIQYYNGEERAKGNILERFSAQQFPDLHSELNLSSLELGDSALYFCASSGTRDNEQFFGPGTRLTVL.

This clone occurred a few times. The chain is built from TRBV11-3 and TRBJ2-1, with a tentative D call TRBD2 (6 bases). The CDR3 has 14 amino acids. V was pared by 5 bases and J by 8 bases, with 16 bases between. The V gene's germline CDR1 is SGHNT and CDR2 YENEEA. The CDR3 is CASSPDGGGDEQFF. In DNA, the CDR3 is TGTGCCAGCAGCCCTGACGGGGGTGGGGATGAGCAGTTCTTC.

This clone was detected only once. The chain recombines TRBV28 with TRBJ2-7; 9 bases agree with TRBD1. This CDR3 comprises 14 residues. The germline CDR1 and CDR2 sequences are MDHEN and SYDVKM. J gave up 5 bases and V 1 base, and 3 bases lay outside the gene matches. The CDR3 bases are TGTGCCAGCAGTTTATTGGACAGGGGAAACGAGCAGTACTTC. This encodes CASSLLDRGNEQYF.

The chain combines TRBV7-8 with TRBJ1-5; D is possibly TRBD1 (5 bases). The germline gives CDR1 SGHVS, CDR2 FQNEAQ. The germline V and J ends were trimmed by 5 bases and 0 bases, with 11 bases remaining between them. This CDR3 region has 15 residues. In DNA, the CDR3 is TGTGCCAGCAGCGCGAGCAGGGATAGCAATCAGCCCCAGCATTTT. This translates into CASSASRDSNQPQHF.

The chain carries TRBV27 and TRBJ2-7, with TRBD2 as a possible D gene (6 bases). The V end lost 6 bases, the J end lost 4 bases, and 22 bases lay between the germline ends. This CDR3 has 16 amino acids. Germline loops: CDR1 MNHEY, CDR2 SMNVEV (reference sequence). CDR3 residues: CASREGNTLSPYEQYF. CDR3 nucleotide sequence: TGTGCCAGCAGGGAGGGGAACACCCTATCACCTTACGAGCAGTACTTC.

V usage is TRBV9 and J usage is TRBJ2-1; 8 positions match TRBD1. Germline V gene data show CDR1 as SGDLS and CDR2 as YYNGEE. Trimming took 5 bases from V and 7 from J; bases not matched to a gene: 2. This CDR3 is 12 amino acids long. CDR3 region: CASSRQGNEQFF. The DNA of the CDR3 is TGTGCCAGCAGTCGACAGGGGAATGAGCAGTTCTTC.

The J gene is TRBJ2-1, the V gene TRBV28, with 14 bases fitting TRBD2. Losses at the gene ends were 2 bases for V and 7 bases for J; bases not matched to a gene: 4. Germline V gene sequence: CDR1 MDHEN, CDR2 SYDVKM. The CDR3 loop spans 16 amino acids. The CDR3 sequence is CASSLVGLAGVNEQFF. In nucleotides, the CDR3 is TGTGCCAGCAGTTTAGTGGGACTAGCGGGAGTGAATGAGCAGTTCTTC. The full variable domain, its missing parts supplied by reference TRBV28 and TRBJ2-1, is DVKVTQSSRYLVKRTGEKVFLECVQDMDHENMFWYRQDPGLGLRLIYFSYDVKMKEKGDIPEGYSVSREKKERFSLILESASTNQTSMYLCASSLVGLAGVNEQFFGPGTRLTVL.

The chain couples TRBV9 to TRBJ1-4; TRBD1 matches 10 bases. Losses at the gene ends were 0 bases for V and 5 bases for J; bases not matched to a gene: 4. CDR3 length: 16 residues. Germline CDR1 SGDLS, CDR2 YYNGEE. DNA of the CDR3: TGTGCCAGCAGCGTAGACCAGGGACAGGGGAATGAAAAACTGTTTTTT. Protein sequence: CASSVDQGQGNEKLFF.

For this clone: At one end the junction does not follow the germline gene, possibly because of a read error. The CDR3 reads CASSLQLAGYNEQFF. CDR3 DNA: TGTGCTAGCAGCTTACAACTAGCGGGGTACAATGAGCAGTTCTTC. V is TRBV7-7 and J is TRBJ2-1, with TRBD2 matching over 10 bases. This CDR3 contains 15 residues. Germline V gene sequence: CDR1 SSHAT, CDR2 FNYEAQ (reference sequence).

The V call is TRBV29-1, the J call TRBJ1-2; 7 bases align to TRBD1. Germline V lookup: CDR1 SQVTM, CDR2 ANQGSEA. Trimming cost V 8 bases and J 0 bases; bases outside gene matches: 9. This CDR3 spans 14 amino acids. CDR3 DNA: TGCAGCATCACTCGGGACAGAGCTAACTATGGCTACACCTTC. Translating it yields CSITRDRANYGYTF.

This clone occurred a few times. V and J are TRBV5-6 and TRBJ1-3; D is unresolved. The CDR3 is 15 amino acids. The germline V gene has CDR1 SGHDT and CDR2 YYEEEE. Trimming took off 0 bases at V and 0 bases at J, with 7 bases between the two ends. The CDR3 loop is CASSLAVSSGNTIYF. CDR3 DNA: TGTGCCAGCAGCTTGGCGGTCTCCTCTGGAAACACCATATATTTT. Full variable domain (rest looked up from reference TRBV5-6 and TRBJ1-3): DAGVTQSPTHLIKTRGQQVTLRCSPKSGHDTVSWYQQALGQGPQFIFQYYEEEERQRGNFPDRFSGHQFPNYSSELNVNALLLGDSALYLCASSLAVSSGNTIYFGEGSWLTVV.

There are a few counts of this clone. The CDR3 here is CASFLGGGREAFF. CDR3 bases: TGTGCCAGCTTTCTCGGGGGAGGGCGGGAAGCTTTCTTT. V usage is TRBV6-5 and J usage is TRBJ1-1; tentatively, D is TRBD1 (5 bases). CDR3 length: 13 residues. Germline values: CDR1 MNHEY, CDR2 SVGAGI. V lost 8 bases, J lost 8 bases, and 18 bases lay in between.

The chain links TRBV5-4 to TRBJ1-6; the match to TRBD1 covers 7 bases. Trimming at V came to 0 bases and at J to 9 bases, leaving 0 bases not matched to a gene. CDR3 length: 13 residues. Germline CDR1 reads SGHNT; CDR2 reads YYREEE (reference sequence). The CDR3 DNA reads TGTGCCAGCAGCTTGGGGACAGGTTCACCCCTCCACTTT. It translates to CASSLGTGSPLHF.

The CDR3 loop is CASSLAGGTNEQYF. The CDR3 nucleotides read TGTGCCAGCAGCTTAGCGGGAGGGACGAACGAGCAGTACTTC. The chain recombines TRBV13 with TRBJ2-7, with 8 bases aligning to TRBD2. Germline CDR1 reads PRHDT; CDR2 reads FYEKMQ (reference sequence). J was trimmed by 5 bases and V by 1 base; bases with no gene match: 4. The CDR3 length is 14 residues.

The chain carries TRBV18 and TRBJ2-2; the D gene is possibly TRBD1 (6 bases). The CDR3 is 15 amino acids. CDR1 and CDR2 from the germline V gene are KGHSH and LQKENI. Between the trimmed V and J ends, which lost 1 base and 3 bases, there was a span of 9 bases. CDR3 region: CASSPRGLYTGELFF. CDR3 DNA sequence: TGTGCCAGCTCACCACGGGGGCTATACACCGGGGAGCTGTTTTTT. Supplemented by reference TRBV18 and TRBJ2-2, the full variable domain reads NAGVMQNPRHLVRRRGQEARLRCSPMKGHSHVYWYRQLPEEGLKFMVYLQKENIIDESGMPKERFSAEFPKEGPSILRIQQVVRGDSAAYFCASSPRGLYTGELFFGEGSRLTVL.

The chain recombines TRBV7-9 with TRBJ1-4; D not resolved. Trimming left V 2 bases short and J 14 bases short, with 12 bases between. CDR3 size: 12 residues. Germline CDR1 is SEHNR and CDR2 is FQNEAQ (reference sequence). DNA of the CDR3: TGTGCCAGCAGCTTATCCCCAGCGAGGCTGTTTTTT. As protein: CASSLSPARLFF.

This chain uses TRBV15 with TRBJ1-3; D gene unclear. Germline V CDR1 and CDR2: LNHNV, YYDKDF (reference sequence). The V and J ends lost 3 bases and 3 bases respectively, with 6 bases between them. The CDR3 is 13 residues long. For the CDR3, the DNA is TGTGCCACCAGCAGCCAGATTGGAAACACCATATATTTT. Its protein is CATSSQIGNTIYF.

This chain links TRBV5-1 with TRBJ2-3; TRBD2 matches at 8 bases. Germline-derived CDR1 and CDR2 are SGHRS and YFSETQ. V trimming: 4 bases; J trimming: 2 bases; junction bases outside the gene matches: 9. The CDR3 extends over 16 amino acids. The CDR3 is CASSVEGTSPTDTQYF. Written as DNA, the CDR3 is TGCGCCAGCAGCGTGGAGGGGACTAGTCCCACAGATACGCAGTATTTT. The full variable domain, its missing parts supplied by reference TRBV5-1 and TRBJ2-3, is KAGVTQTPRYLIKTRGQQVTLSCSPISGHRSVSWYQQTPGQGLQFLFEYFSETQRNKGNFPGRFSGRQFSNSRSEMNVSTLELGDSALYLCASSVEGTSPTDTQYFGPGTRLTVL.